This TCR beta chain came from a study of vaccination and CD4 T cells after COVID-19. In the study overall: Each of the control cultures got a CEFX pool, an HIV-1 Nef pool, or no peptide.

Treatment: roughly ten-day PBMC culture with coronavirus spike peptide pools or control peptides (ViraFEST assay). Negative selection purified CD4+ T cells after about nine days of culture. This clonotype was counted a few times. Antigen: not known. The germline V gene has CDR1 SGHNT and CDR2 YENEEA. V was cut by 5 bases and J by 1 base, with 14 bases left in between. The CDR3 spans 15 residues. Sequence data for DNA of cultured CD4+ T cells were generated by the Oncomine TCR Beta short-read assay. From the PCR reads, TCRdb called clonotypes with MiXCR, one entry per CDR3 protein. The profile shows about 17,000 distinct CDR3 sequences, approximately 45% of them singletons.

The J gene is TRBJ1-1, the V gene TRBV11-3; weak D call: TRBD1 (5 bases). The TCR sequence derives from a human donor who had recovered from COVID-19. The sequencing used CD4+ T cells from blood, cultured in vitro, collected before SARS-CoV-2 vaccination. The CDR3 nucleotides are TGTGCCAGCAGCCACCTCGGGGGGAAGAACACTGAAGCTTTCTTT. Translating it yields CASSHLGGKNTEAFF.